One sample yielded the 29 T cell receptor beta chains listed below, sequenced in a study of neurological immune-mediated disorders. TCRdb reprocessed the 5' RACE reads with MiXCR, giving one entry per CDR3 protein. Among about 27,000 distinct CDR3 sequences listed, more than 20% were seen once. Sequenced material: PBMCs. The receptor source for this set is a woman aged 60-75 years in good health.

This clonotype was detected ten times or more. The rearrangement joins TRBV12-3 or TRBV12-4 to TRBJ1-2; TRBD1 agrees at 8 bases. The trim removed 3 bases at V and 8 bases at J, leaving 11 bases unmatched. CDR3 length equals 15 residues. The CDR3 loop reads CASSLSAGGYRGYTF. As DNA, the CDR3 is TGTGCCAGCAGTTTGAGTGCAGGGGGCTATCGAGGCTACACCTTC.

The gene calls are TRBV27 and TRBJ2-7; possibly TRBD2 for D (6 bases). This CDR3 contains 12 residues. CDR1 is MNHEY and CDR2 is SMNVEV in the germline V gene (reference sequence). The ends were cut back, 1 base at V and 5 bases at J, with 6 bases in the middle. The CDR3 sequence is CASSLWGDEQYF. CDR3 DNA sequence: TGTGCCAGCAGTTTATGGGGGGACGAGCAGTACTTC.

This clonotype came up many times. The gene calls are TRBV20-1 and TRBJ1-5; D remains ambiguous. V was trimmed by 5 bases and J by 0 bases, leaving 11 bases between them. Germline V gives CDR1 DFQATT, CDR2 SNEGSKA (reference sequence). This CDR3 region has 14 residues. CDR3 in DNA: TGCAGTGCTTTGACTGGGAATAGCAATCAGCCCCAGCATTTT. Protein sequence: CSALTGNSNQPQHF.

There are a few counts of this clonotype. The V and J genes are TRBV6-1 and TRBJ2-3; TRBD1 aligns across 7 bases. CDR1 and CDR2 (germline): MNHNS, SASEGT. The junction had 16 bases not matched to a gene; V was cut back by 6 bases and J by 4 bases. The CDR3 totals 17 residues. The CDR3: CASRTLPGQAWADTQYF. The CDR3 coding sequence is TGTGCCAGCAGAACACTCCCCGGACAGGCCTGGGCAGATACGCAGTATTTT.

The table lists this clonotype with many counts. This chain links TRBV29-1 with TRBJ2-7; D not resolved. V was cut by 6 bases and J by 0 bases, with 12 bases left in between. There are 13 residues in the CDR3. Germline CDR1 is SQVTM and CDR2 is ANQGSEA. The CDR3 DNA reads TGCAGCGTCTCATCTGACACCTCCTACGAGCAGTACTTC. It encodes CSVSSDTSYEQYF.

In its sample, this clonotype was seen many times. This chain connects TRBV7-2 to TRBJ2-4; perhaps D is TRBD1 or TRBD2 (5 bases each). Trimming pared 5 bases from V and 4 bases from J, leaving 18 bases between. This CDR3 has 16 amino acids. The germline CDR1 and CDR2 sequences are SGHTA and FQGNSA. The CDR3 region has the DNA TGTGCCAGCAGCCTTCAAACCGGGACCCCGAAAAACATTCAGTACTTC. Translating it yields CASSLQTGTPKNIQYF. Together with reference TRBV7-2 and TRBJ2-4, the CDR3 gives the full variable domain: GAGVSQSPSNKVTEKGKDVELRCDPISGHTALYWYRQSLGQGLEFLIYFQGNSAPDKSGLPSDRFSAERTGGSVSTLTIQRTQQEDSAVYLCASSLQTGTPKNIQYFGAGTRLSVL.

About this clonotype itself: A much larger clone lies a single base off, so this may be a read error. The CDR3 is CATITLAESTDTQYF. CDR3 coding DNA: TGTGCCACCATCACCCTAGCGGAAAGCACAGATACGCAGTATTTT. V is TRBV7-2 and J is TRBJ2-3, with 7 bases that match TRBD2. There are 15 residues in the CDR3. Germline CDR1 and CDR2: SGHTA and FQGNSA. The junction had 10 bases not matched to a gene; V was cut back by 10 bases and J by 0 bases.

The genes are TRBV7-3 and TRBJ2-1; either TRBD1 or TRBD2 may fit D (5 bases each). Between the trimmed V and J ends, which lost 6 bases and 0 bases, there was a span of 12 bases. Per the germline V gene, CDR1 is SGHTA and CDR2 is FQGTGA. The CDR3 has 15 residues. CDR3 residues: CASSRDVSSYNEQFF. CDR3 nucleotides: TGTGCCAGCAGTCGGGACGTGAGCTCCTACAATGAGCAGTTCTTC.

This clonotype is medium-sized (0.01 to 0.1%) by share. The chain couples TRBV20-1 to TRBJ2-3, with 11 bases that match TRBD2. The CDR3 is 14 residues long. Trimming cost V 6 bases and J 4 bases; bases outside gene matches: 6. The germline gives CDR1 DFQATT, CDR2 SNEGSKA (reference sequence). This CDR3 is CSARLAGTADTQYF. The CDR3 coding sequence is TGCAGTGCAAGACTAGCGGGAACTGCAGATACGCAGTATTTT.

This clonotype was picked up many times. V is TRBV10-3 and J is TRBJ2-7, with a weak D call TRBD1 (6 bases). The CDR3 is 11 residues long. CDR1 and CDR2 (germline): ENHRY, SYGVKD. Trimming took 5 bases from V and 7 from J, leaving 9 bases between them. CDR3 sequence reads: CAISKQGEQYF. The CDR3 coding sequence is TGTGCCATCAGTAAGCAGGGGGAGCAGTACTTC.

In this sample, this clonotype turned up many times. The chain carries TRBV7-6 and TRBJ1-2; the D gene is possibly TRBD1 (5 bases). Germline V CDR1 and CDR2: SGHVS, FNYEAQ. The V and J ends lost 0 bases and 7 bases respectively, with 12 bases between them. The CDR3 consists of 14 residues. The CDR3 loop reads CASSLALGESGYTF. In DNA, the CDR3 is TGTGCCAGCAGCTTAGCGCTAGGGGAGAGTGGCTACACCTTC.

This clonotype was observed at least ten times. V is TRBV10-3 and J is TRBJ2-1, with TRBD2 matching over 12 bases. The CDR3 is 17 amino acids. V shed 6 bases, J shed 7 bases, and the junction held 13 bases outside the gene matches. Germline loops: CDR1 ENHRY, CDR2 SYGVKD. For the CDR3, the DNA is TGTGCCATCAGCTACAATTCACTAGCGGGAGGTGGTAATGAGCAGTTCTTC. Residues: CAISYNSLAGGGNEQFF.

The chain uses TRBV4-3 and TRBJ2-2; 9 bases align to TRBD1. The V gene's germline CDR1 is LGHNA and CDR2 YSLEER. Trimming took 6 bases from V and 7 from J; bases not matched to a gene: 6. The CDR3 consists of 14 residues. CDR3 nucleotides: TGCGCCAGCAGTTCACAGGGGGCAGGCGGGGAGCTGTTTTTT. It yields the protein CASSSQGAGGELFF.

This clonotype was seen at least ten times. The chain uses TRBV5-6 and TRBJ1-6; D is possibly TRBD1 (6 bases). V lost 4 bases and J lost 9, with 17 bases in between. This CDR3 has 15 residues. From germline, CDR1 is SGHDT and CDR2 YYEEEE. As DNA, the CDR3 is TGTGCCAGCAGCCGGAGGGGGTATGGGATTTCACCCCTCCACTTT. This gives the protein CASSRRGYGISPLHF.

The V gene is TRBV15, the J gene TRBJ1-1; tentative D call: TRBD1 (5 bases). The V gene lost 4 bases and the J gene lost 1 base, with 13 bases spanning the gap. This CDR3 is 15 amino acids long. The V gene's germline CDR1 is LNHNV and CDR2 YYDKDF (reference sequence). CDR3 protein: CATSKGFGGNTEAFF. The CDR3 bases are TGTGCCACCAGCAAGGGATTTGGGGGGAACACTGAAGCTTTCTTT.

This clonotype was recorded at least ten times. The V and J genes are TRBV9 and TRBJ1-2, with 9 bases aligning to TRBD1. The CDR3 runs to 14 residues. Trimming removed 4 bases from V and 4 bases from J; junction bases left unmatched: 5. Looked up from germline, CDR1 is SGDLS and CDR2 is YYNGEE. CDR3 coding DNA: TGTGCCAGCAGCTCGTCGACAGGGGGCTATGGCTACACCTTC. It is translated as CASSSSTGGYGYTF.

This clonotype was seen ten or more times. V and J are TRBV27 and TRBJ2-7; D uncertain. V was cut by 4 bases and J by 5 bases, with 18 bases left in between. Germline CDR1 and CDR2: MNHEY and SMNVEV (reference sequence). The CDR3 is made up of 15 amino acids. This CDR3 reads CASSSPGISRDEQYF. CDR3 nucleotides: TGTGCCAGCAGTTCCCCAGGAATATCCCGGGACGAGCAGTACTTC.

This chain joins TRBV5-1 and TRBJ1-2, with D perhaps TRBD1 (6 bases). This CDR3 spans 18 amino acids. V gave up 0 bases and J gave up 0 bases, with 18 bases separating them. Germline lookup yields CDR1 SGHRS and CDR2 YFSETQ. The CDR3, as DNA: TGCGCCAGCAGCTTGGGGGGGCCCTCATCCCAGTCTAACTATGGCTACACCTTC. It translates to CASSLGGPSSQSNYGYTF. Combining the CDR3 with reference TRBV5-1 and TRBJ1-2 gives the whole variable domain KAGVTQTPRYLIKTRGQQVTLSCSPISGHRSVSWYQQTPGQGLQFLFEYFSETQRNKGNFPGRFSGRQFSNSRSEMNVSTLELGDSALYLCASSLGGPSSQSNYGYTFGSGTRLTVV.

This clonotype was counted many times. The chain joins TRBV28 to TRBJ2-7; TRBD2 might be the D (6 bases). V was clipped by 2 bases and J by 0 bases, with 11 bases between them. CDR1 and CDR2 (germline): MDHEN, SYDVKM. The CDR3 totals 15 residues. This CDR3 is CASSLAGPSSYEQYF. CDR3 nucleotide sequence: TGTGCCAGCAGTTTAGCGGGGCCCTCCTCCTACGAGCAGTACTTC.

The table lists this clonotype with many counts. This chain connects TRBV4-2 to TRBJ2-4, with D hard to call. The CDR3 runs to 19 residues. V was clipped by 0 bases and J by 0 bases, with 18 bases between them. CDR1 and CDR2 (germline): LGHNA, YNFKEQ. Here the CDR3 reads CASSQETPAFNGAKNIQYF. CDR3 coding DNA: TGTGCCAGCAGCCAAGAGACTCCAGCCTTCAACGGAGCCAAAAACATTCAGTACTTC.

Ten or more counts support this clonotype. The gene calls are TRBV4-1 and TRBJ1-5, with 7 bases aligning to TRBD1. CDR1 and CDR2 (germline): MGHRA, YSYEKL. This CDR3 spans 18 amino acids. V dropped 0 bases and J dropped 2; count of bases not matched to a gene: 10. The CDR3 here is CASSQDRRQGVGNQPQHF. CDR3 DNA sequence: TGCGCCAGCAGCCAAGATAGGCGGCAGGGGGTTGGCAATCAGCCCCAGCATTTT.

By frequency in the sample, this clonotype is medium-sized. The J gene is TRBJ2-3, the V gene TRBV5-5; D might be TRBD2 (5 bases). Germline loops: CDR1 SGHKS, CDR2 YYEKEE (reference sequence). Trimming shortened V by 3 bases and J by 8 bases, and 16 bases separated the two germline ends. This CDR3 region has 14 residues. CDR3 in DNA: TGTGCCAGCAGCTCGGCGGGCGAGGTTGCTACGCAGTATTTT. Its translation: CASSSAGEVATQYF.

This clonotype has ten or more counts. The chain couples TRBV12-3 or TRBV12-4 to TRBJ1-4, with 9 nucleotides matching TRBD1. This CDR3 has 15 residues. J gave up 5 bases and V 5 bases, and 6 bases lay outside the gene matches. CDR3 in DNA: TGTGCCAGCAGTCGGACAGGGGTGCGGAATGAAAAACTGTTTTTT. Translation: CASSRTGVRNEKLFF.

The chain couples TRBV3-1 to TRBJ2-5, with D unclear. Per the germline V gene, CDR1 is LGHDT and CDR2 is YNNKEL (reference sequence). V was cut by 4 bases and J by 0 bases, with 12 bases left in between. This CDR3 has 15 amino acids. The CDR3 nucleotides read TGTGCCAGCAGCCGAGCAAACATGTACCAAGAGACCCAGTACTTC. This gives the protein CASSRANMYQETQYF.

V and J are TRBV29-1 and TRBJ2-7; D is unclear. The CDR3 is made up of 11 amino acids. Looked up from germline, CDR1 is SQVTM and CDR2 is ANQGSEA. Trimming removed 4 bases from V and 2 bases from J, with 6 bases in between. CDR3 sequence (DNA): TGCAGCGTTGCTACCACCTACGAGCAGTACTTC. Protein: CSVATTYEQYF.

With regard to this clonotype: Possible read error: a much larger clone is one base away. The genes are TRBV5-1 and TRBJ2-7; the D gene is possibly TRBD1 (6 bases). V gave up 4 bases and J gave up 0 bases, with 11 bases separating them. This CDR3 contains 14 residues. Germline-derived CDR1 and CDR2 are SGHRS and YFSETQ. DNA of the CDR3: TGCGCCAGCAGCCAGGGGTCCACCTCCTACGAGCAGTACTTC. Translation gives CASSQGSTSYEQYF.

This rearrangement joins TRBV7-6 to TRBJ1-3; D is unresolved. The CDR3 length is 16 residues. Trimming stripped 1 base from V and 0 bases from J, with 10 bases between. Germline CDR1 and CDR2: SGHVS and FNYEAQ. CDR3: CASSLEVTYSGNTIYF. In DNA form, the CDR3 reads TGTGCCAGCAGCTTAGAGGTGACCTACTCTGGAAACACCATATATTTT.

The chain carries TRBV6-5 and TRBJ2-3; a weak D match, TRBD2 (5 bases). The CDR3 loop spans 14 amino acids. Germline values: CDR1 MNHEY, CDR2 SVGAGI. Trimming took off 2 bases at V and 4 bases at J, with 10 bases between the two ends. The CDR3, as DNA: TGTGCCAGCAGTTACGGAGGACCGGCAGATACGCAGTATTTT. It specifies CASSYGGPADTQYF.

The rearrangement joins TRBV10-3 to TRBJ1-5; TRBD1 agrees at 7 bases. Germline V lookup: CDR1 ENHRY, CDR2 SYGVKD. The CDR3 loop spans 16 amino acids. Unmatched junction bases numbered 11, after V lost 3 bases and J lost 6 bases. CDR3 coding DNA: TGTGCCATCAGTGATGACAACAGGGGAATGGGTCAGCCCCAGCATTTT. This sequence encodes CAISDDNRGMGQPQHF.